Below, 6 T cell receptor beta chains from the same sample are listed, as sequenced in a study of cytomegalovirus exposure and HLA in healthy donors. 13 Jbeta primers and 60 Vbeta primers were used for the PCR. Some clones are missing from TCRdb's copy, which holds only in-frame ones; the method was immunoSEQ multiplex PCR. The data contain about 190,000 clones, 70% to 75% of them singletons. The source material was PBMCs. Every receptor here comes from a man aged 25 to 45 in good health and CMV-seropositive.

Only a few counts were recorded for this clone. V and J are TRBV11-2 and TRBJ2-7, with TRBD1 matching 7 bases. Germline CDR1 is SGHAT and CDR2 is FQNNGV. V shed 5 bases and J 0 bases; nucleotides not matched to a gene: 7. The CDR3 length is 15 residues. The CDR3 bases are TGTGCCAGCAGCCAAGGACAGGCCGCCTCCTACGAGCAGTACTTC. This translates into CASSQGQAASYEQYF.

This chain connects TRBV5-1 to TRBJ2-3; the D is unclear. V shed 2 bases and J shed 3 bases, with 16 bases lying between them. The CDR3 runs to 16 residues. Germline V gene lookup returns CDR1 SGHRS and CDR2 YFSETQ. CDR3 sequence reads: CASSFLLRSGTDTQYF. The CDR3 DNA reads as TGCGCCAGCAGCTTCCTACTCCGCTCCGGGACAGATACGCAGTATTTT.

The chain has TRBV2 and TRBJ1-5; 7 bases align to TRBD1. The CDR3 is 14 residues long. The germline V gene has CDR1 SNHLY and CDR2 FYNNEI. With V trimmed by 9 bases and J by 0 bases, 5 bases remained unmatched. In nucleotides, the CDR3 is TGTGCCAGTGACAGGGCCCCTAGCAATCAGCCCCAGCATTTT. Its translation: CASDRAPSNQPQHF. Drawing the rest from reference TRBV2 and TRBJ1-5, the complete variable domain is EPEVTQTPSHQVTQMGQEVILRCVPISNHLYFYWYRQILGQKVEFLVSFYNNEISEKSEIFDDQFSVERPDGSNFTLKIRSTKLEDSAMYFCASDRAPSNQPQHFGDGTRLSIL.

The gene calls are TRBV5-1 and TRBJ2-7, with 9 bases fitting TRBD2. Germline V gene data show CDR1 as SGHRS and CDR2 as YFSETQ. CDR3 length: 15 residues. V lost 0 bases and J lost 3; bases outside the gene matches: 4. The CDR3 reads CASSLVGSGGYEQYF. The CDR3 DNA sequence: TGCGCCAGCAGCTTGGTGGGTAGCGGGGGCTACGAGCAGTACTTC.

The chain combines TRBV7-2 with TRBJ2-2, with D perhaps matching TRBD1 (6 bases). Per germline, CDR1 SGHTA and CDR2 FQGNSA. The CDR3 length is 15 residues. Trimming cost V 5 bases and J 3 bases, with 13 bases left between them. The DNA of the CDR3 is TGTGCCAGCAGCCTCCCTAGGGGGTACACCGGGGAGCTGTTTTTT. It translates to CASSLPRGYTGELFF.

The gene calls are TRBV7-2 and TRBJ2-7; a weak D match, TRBD2 (6 bases). The CDR3 consists of 15 residues. Germline V gene lookup returns CDR1 SGHTA and CDR2 FQGNSA. V lost 6 bases and J 4 bases, leaving 19 bases between the germline ends. CDR3 protein: CASRGSRESPYEQYF. The CDR3 DNA is TGTGCCAGCAGAGGGAGCCGGGAGTCCCCATACGAGCAGTACTTC. The whole variable domain, remainder taken from reference TRBV7-2 and TRBJ2-7, is GAGVSQSPSNKVTEKGKDVELRCDPISGHTALYWYRQSLGQGLEFLIYFQGNSAPDKSGLPSDRFSAERTGGSVSTLTIQRTQQEDSAVYLCASRGSRESPYEQYFGPGTRLTVT.